These T cell receptor beta chains were read from a single sample in a study of blood T cell repertoires in COVID-19. Some clones are missing from TCRdb's copy, which holds only in-frame ones; the method was immunoSEQ multiplex PCR. The table lists roughly 74,000 clones, 85% to 90% of them singletons, with around 2% in the top ten. The sample consisted of peripheral blood. All receptors come from a woman aged 80 or over with active or convalescent COVID-19. CDR3s include the opening cysteine and the closing phenylalanine or tryptophan. Fields, in order: clone size, D gene, V gene, J gene, CDR3 protein, CDR3 DNA. The D gene is left open where the match is weak. Size tells how often a clone was seen (once, few, many) or the class of an expanded clone, and some rows leave it out.

clone_size: .; d_call: TRBD2; v_call: TRBV12-5; j_call: TRBJ2-1; cdr3_aa: CASGRLAGSYNEQFF; cdr3_nt: TGTGCTAGTGGCCGTCTAGCGGGCTCCTACAATGAGCAGTTCTTC
clone_size: .; d_call: TRBD1; v_call: TRBV10-3; j_call: TRBJ1-2; cdr3_aa: CAISESGTGGLINYGYTF; cdr3_nt: TGTGCCATCAGTGAGTCCGGGACAGGGGGCCTAATTAACTATGGCTACACCTTC
clone_size: .; d_call: .; v_call: TRBV6-5; j_call: TRBJ1-2; cdr3_aa: CASSYDRLYGYTF; cdr3_nt: TGTGCCAGCAGTTACGACAGGCTGTATGGCTACACCTTC
clone_size: .; d_call: TRBD1; v_call: TRBV5-6; j_call: TRBJ2-1; cdr3_aa: CASSTTGVGEQFF; cdr3_nt: TGTGCCAGCAGCACAACAGGGGTTGGTGAGCAGTTCTTC
clone_size: .; d_call: .; v_call: TRBV5-1; j_call: TRBJ2-1; cdr3_aa: CASSLAVTYNEQFF; cdr3_nt: TGCGCCAGCAGCTTGGCGGTAACCTACAATGAGCAGTTCTTC
clone_size: .; d_call: TRBD2; v_call: TRBV5-1; j_call: TRBJ2-1; cdr3_aa: CASSLYLAGDNEQFF; cdr3_nt: TGCGCCAGCAGCTTGTACCTAGCGGGGGACAATGAGCAGTTCTTC
clone_size: .; d_call: .; v_call: TRBV7-8; j_call: TRBJ1-2; cdr3_aa: CASSLYAGEYYGYTF; cdr3_nt: TGTGCCAGCAGCTTGTATGCGGGCGAGTACTATGGCTACACCTTC
clone_size: .; d_call: .; v_call: TRBV11-3; j_call: TRBJ2-3; cdr3_aa: CASSLAGNTQYF; cdr3_nt: TGTGCCAGCAGCTTAGCGGGGAATACGCAGTATTTT
clone_size: .; d_call: TRBD1; v_call: TRBV7-6; j_call: TRBJ1-2; cdr3_aa: CASSLGPQGASNYGYTF; cdr3_nt: TGTGCCAGCAGCTTAGGTCCGCAGGGGGCCTCTAACTATGGCTACACCTTC
clone_size: .; d_call: TRBD2; v_call: TRBV7-9; j_call: TRBJ2-3; cdr3_aa: CATSGRGSTDTQYF; cdr3_nt: TGTGCCACTAGCGGGAGGGGTTCAACAGATACGCAGTATTTT
clone_size: .; d_call: .; v_call: TRBV7-2; j_call: TRBJ2-1; cdr3_aa: CASSPASSYNEQFF; cdr3_nt: TGTGCCAGCAGTCCCGCGAGCTCCTACAATGAGCAGTTCTTC
clone_size: .; d_call: TRBD2; v_call: TRBV5-1; j_call: TRBJ2-3; cdr3_aa: CASSLASGGRGDTQYF; cdr3_nt: TGCGCCAGCAGCTTGGCTAGCGGGGGGAGGGGAGATACGCAGTATTTT
clone_size: .; d_call: TRBD1; v_call: TRBV7-2; j_call: TRBJ1-4; cdr3_aa: CASSLRAGGTNEKLFF; cdr3_nt: TGTGCCAGCAGCTTAAGGGCAGGGGGAACTAATGAAAAACTGTTTTTT
clone_size: .; d_call: .; v_call: TRBV19; j_call: TRBJ2-7; cdr3_aa: CASSIGRDHYEQYF; cdr3_nt: TGTGCCAGTAGTATAGGGCGGGACCACTACGAGCAGTACTTC
clone_size: .; d_call: TRBD2; v_call: TRBV3-1/TRBV3-2; j_call: TRBJ2-1; cdr3_aa: CASSLRLAGGGNEQFF; cdr3_nt: TGTGCCAGCAGCCTCCGACTAGCGGGAGGGGGCAATGAGCAGTTCTTC
clone_size: .; d_call: TRBD1; v_call: TRBV18; j_call: TRBJ2-5; cdr3_aa: CASSRQGVQETQYF; cdr3_nt: TGTGCCAGCTCACGACAGGGGGTACAAGAGACCCAGTACTTC
clone_size: .; d_call: TRBD2; v_call: TRBV25-1; j_call: TRBJ2-7; cdr3_aa: CASSDPSGSYEQYF; cdr3_nt: TGTGCCAGCAGTGACCCTAGCGGGAGTTACGAGCAGTACTTC
clone_size: .; d_call: .; v_call: TRBV15; j_call: TRBJ2-7; cdr3_aa: CATSRDLQNYEQYF; cdr3_nt: TGTGCCACCAGCAGAGATCTCCAGAACTACGAGCAGTACTTC
clone_size: few; d_call: .; v_call: TRBV7-2; j_call: TRBJ1-5; cdr3_aa: CASSLAGRPQHF; cdr3_nt: TGTGCCAGCAGCTTAGCGGGGAGGCCCCAGCATTTT
clone_size: .; d_call: TRBD2; v_call: TRBV27; j_call: TRBJ2-3; cdr3_aa: CASRLAGGDTQYF; cdr3_nt: TGTGCCAGCCGACTAGCGGGAGGTGATACGCAGTATTTT
clone_size: .; d_call: .; v_call: TRBV12-3/TRBV12-4; j_call: TRBJ2-7; cdr3_aa: CASRTGSYEQYF; cdr3_nt: TGTGCCAGCAGGACTGGGTCCTACGAGCAGTACTTC
clone_size: .; d_call: TRBD1; v_call: TRBV11-3; j_call: TRBJ2-7; cdr3_aa: CASSLGDRTNEQYF; cdr3_nt: TGTGCCAGCAGCTTGGGGGACAGGACCAACGAGCAGTACTTC
clone_size: .; d_call: TRBD2; v_call: TRBV19; j_call: TRBJ2-2; cdr3_aa: CASSILGTSGTNTGELFF; cdr3_nt: TGTGCCAGTAGTATCCTAGGGACTAGCGGGACGAACACCGGGGAGCTGTTTTTT
clone_size: .; d_call: TRBD1; v_call: TRBV5-1; j_call: TRBJ1-2; cdr3_aa: CASSLSGQNYGYTF; cdr3_nt: TGCGCCAGCAGCTTGTCGGGACAGAACTATGGCTACACCTTC
clone_size: .; d_call: TRBD2; v_call: TRBV3-1/TRBV3-2; j_call: TRBJ2-3; cdr3_aa: CASSQEGTSADTQYF; cdr3_nt: TGTGCCAGCAGCCAAGAAGGAACTAGCGCCGATACGCAGTATTTT
clone_size: .; d_call: .; v_call: TRBV5-5; j_call: TRBJ1-1; cdr3_aa: CASSPMGGGTEAFF; cdr3_nt: TGTGCCAGCAGCCCTATGGGTGGGGGGACTGAAGCTTTCTTT
clone_size: few; d_call: .; v_call: TRBV3-1/TRBV3-2; j_call: TRBJ1-1; cdr3_aa: CASSQGPGNTEAFF; cdr3_nt: TGTGCCAGCAGCCAAGGACCAGGGAACACTGAAGCTTTCTTT
clone_size: .; d_call: .; v_call: TRBV6-2/TRBV6-3; j_call: TRBJ1-5; cdr3_aa: CASSPSEWAYNQPQHF; cdr3_nt: TGTGCCAGCAGCCCATCGGAATGGGCGTACAATCAGCCCCAGCATTTT
clone_size: .; d_call: TRBD2; v_call: TRBV7-2; j_call: TRBJ2-7; cdr3_aa: CASSRGTSGGHSRGYEQYF; cdr3_nt: TGTGCCAGCAGCCGTGGGACTAGCGGGGGACACTCCCGAGGCTACGAGCAGTACTTC
clone_size: .; d_call: TRBD1; v_call: TRBV6-5; j_call: TRBJ1-5; cdr3_aa: CASSLQGDRNQPQHF; cdr3_nt: TGTGCCAGCAGTTTACAGGGGGATCGAAATCAGCCCCAGCATTTT
clone_size: .; d_call: TRBD1; v_call: TRBV5-1; j_call: TRBJ1-4; cdr3_aa: CASSLDRVVEKLFF; cdr3_nt: TGCGCCAGCAGCCTTGACAGGGTGGTTGAAAAACTGTTTTTT
clone_size: .; d_call: .; v_call: TRBV19; j_call: TRBJ1-4; cdr3_aa: CASKIWGGEKLFF; cdr3_nt: TGTGCCAGTAAAATCTGGGGAGGTGAAAAACTGTTTTTT
clone_size: .; d_call: TRBD2; v_call: TRBV11-3; j_call: TRBJ2-2; cdr3_aa: CASSQGLAGGNTGELFF; cdr3_nt: TGTGCCAGCAGCCAAGGACTAGCGGGGGGGAACACCGGGGAGCTGTTTTTT
clone_size: .; d_call: TRBD1; v_call: TRBV2; j_call: TRBJ1-1; cdr3_aa: CASSGQGANEAFF; cdr3_nt: TGTGCCAGCAGCGGACAGGGGGCTAATGAAGCTTTCTTT
clone_size: .; d_call: TRBD2; v_call: TRBV5-7; j_call: TRBJ2-1; cdr3_aa: CASSQGSGRNLYNEQFF; cdr3_nt: TGTGCCAGCAGCCAGGGAAGCGGGAGGAACCTCTACAATGAGCAGTTCTTC
clone_size: .; d_call: .; v_call: TRBV5-5; j_call: TRBJ1-5; cdr3_aa: CASSYTGGNQPQHF; cdr3_nt: TGTGCCAGCAGCTATACCGGCGGGAATCAGCCCCAGCATTTT
clone_size: .; d_call: TRBD2; v_call: TRBV4-3; j_call: TRBJ2-1; cdr3_aa: CASSRLAGGREDNEQFF; cdr3_nt: TGCGCCAGCAGCCGGCTAGCGGGAGGAAGGGAGGACAATGAGCAGTTCTTC
clone_size: .; d_call: .; v_call: TRBV7-2; j_call: TRBJ2-4; cdr3_aa: CASSPGFVKNIQYF; cdr3_nt: TGTGCCAGCAGCCCCGGGTTCGTCAAAAACATTCAGTACTTC
clone_size: .; d_call: TRBD1; v_call: TRBV19; j_call: TRBJ2-2; cdr3_aa: CASRTGVHGELFF; cdr3_nt: TGTGCCAGTAGAACAGGGGTCCACGGGGAGCTGTTTTTT
clone_size: many; d_call: .; v_call: TRBV4-3; j_call: TRBJ1-4; cdr3_aa: CASSQGRPTTNEKLFF; cdr3_nt: TGCGCCAGCAGCCAAGGGAGGCCCACAACTAATGAAAAACTGTTTTTT
clone_size: .; d_call: .; v_call: TRBV5-6; j_call: TRBJ1-2; cdr3_aa: CASSLVEGGYTF; cdr3_nt: TGTGCCAGCAGCTTGGTGGAGGGTGGCTACACCTTC
clone_size: .; d_call: TRBD1; v_call: TRBV5-1; j_call: TRBJ2-2; cdr3_aa: CASSLAKGQTGELFF; cdr3_nt: TGCGCCAGCAGCTTGGCCAAGGGACAGACCGGGGAGCTGTTTTTT
clone_size: .; d_call: .; v_call: TRBV10-3; j_call: TRBJ2-6; cdr3_aa: CAIISDLAGANVLTF; cdr3_nt: TGTGCCATCATTTCCGACCTAGCCGGGGCCAACGTCCTGACTTTC
clone_size: few; d_call: TRBD2; v_call: TRBV15; j_call: TRBJ2-1; cdr3_aa: CATSRDPGASGRVEWVGEQFF; cdr3_nt: TGTGCCACCAGCAGAGATCCAGGAGCTAGCGGGAGAGTAGAGTGGGTAGGTGAGCAGTTCTTC
clone_size: .; d_call: TRBD1; v_call: TRBV19; j_call: TRBJ1-5; cdr3_aa: CATRTGVAGNQPQHF; cdr3_nt: TGTGCCACCAGGACAGGGGTAGCGGGCAATCAGCCCCAGCATTTT
clone_size: .; d_call: TRBD1; v_call: TRBV29-1; j_call: TRBJ2-1; cdr3_aa: CSDLGQLQGEQFF; cdr3_nt: TGCAGCGACCTTGGACAGTTACAGGGGGAGCAGTTCTTC
clone_size: .; d_call: TRBD2; v_call: TRBV19; j_call: TRBJ2-1; cdr3_aa: CASSLGLAGLYNEQFF; cdr3_nt: TGTGCCAGTAGTCTTGGGCTAGCGGGGTTATACAATGAGCAGTTCTTC
clone_size: .; d_call: TRBD2; v_call: TRBV29-1; j_call: TRBJ2-1; cdr3_aa: CSVEPGLAGSEQFF; cdr3_nt: TGCAGCGTTGAGCCTGGACTAGCGGGATCTGAGCAGTTCTTC
clone_size: once; d_call: .; v_call: TRBV5-1; j_call: TRBJ2-7; cdr3_aa: CASSLAPGLYYEQYF; cdr3_nt: TGCGCCAGCAGCTTGGCCCCGGGTCTCTACTACGAGCAGTACTTC
clone_size: .; d_call: .; v_call: TRBV18; j_call: TRBJ1-5; cdr3_aa: CASSPPGGTRYQPQHF; cdr3_nt: TGTGCCAGCTCACCACCGGGAGGGACCCGCTATCAGCCCCAGCATTTT
clone_size: few; d_call: .; v_call: TRBV6-5; j_call: TRBJ1-6; cdr3_aa: CASSNRDSPLHF; cdr3_nt: TGTGCCAGCAGTAACAGGGATTCACCCCTCCACTTT
clone_size: .; d_call: .; v_call: TRBV19; j_call: TRBJ1-2; cdr3_aa: CASSITQGQGYTF; cdr3_nt: TGTGCCAGTAGTATAACCCAGGGACAAGGCTACACCTTC
clone_size: .; d_call: .; v_call: TRBV5-6; j_call: TRBJ2-6; cdr3_aa: CASSSPGVWANVLTF; cdr3_nt: TGTGCCAGCAGCTCACCAGGGGTATGGGCCAACGTCCTGACTTTC
clone_size: .; d_call: TRBD1; v_call: TRBV2; j_call: TRBJ2-3; cdr3_aa: CARTGTAGTDTQYF; cdr3_nt: TGTGCCAGAACGGGGACAGCTGGCACAGATACGCAGTATTTT
clone_size: once; d_call: TRBD2; v_call: TRBV29-1; j_call: TRBJ2-7; cdr3_aa: CSVEDREGRDEQYF; cdr3_nt: TGCAGCGTTGAAGATCGGGAGGGTAGGGACGAGCAGTACTTC